This T cell receptor (beta chain) originates from a study of blood T cells in healthy people across ages. Overall study findings and caveats: Higher diversity and more naive CD4+ cells were features of long-lived donors, compared to aged donors.

Donors gave roughly 10 milliliters of peripheral blood apiece. This clonotype was seen many times. Its antigen is not known. A second 7 to 11 cycle PCR used barcoded and J-beta primers. Individual samples furnished no less than 2.5 million CDR3-containing paired-end reads apiece. Each CDR3 protein is one row after TCRdb ran MiXCR on the 5' RACE reads. In the table there are approximately 880,000 distinct CDR3 sequences, around 48% of which are singletons. From germline, CDR1 is PRHDT and CDR2 FYEKMQ (reference sequence). Trimming stripped 8 bases from V and 1 base from J, with 11 bases between. CDR3 length: 13 amino acids.

V usage is TRBV13 and J usage is TRBJ1-1, with D perhaps matching TRBD1 (5 bases). The clonotype originates from a man aged 25-45 years in good health. The sequenced sample consisted of blood. The CDR3 here is CASSRGPNTEAFF. CDR3 in DNA: TGTGCCAGCTCTAGGGGACCGAACACTGAAGCTTTCTTT. Full variable domain (outside the CDR3, taken from reference TRBV13 and TRBJ1-1): AAGVIQSPRHLIKEKRETATLKCYPIPRHDTVYWYQQGPGQDPQFLISFYEKMQSDKGSIPDRFSAQQFSDYHSELNMSSLELGDSALYFCASSRGPNTEAFFGQGTRLTVV.